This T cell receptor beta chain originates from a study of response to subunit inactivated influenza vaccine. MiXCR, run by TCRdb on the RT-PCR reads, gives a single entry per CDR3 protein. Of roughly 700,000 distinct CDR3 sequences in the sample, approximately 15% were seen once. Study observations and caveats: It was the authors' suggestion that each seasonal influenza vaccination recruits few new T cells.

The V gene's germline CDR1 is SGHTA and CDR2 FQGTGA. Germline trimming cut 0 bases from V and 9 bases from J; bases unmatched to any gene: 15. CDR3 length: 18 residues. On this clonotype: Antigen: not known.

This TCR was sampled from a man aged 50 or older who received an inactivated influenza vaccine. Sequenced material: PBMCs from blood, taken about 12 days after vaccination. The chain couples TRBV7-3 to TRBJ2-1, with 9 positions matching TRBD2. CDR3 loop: CASSLTWGSGSLVVEQFF. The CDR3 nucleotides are TGTGCCAGCAGCTTAACATGGGGTAGCGGGAGTTTGGTAGTTGAGCAGTTCTTC.